The rows below give T cell receptor beta chains drawn from one sample of a study of CD8+ T cells in alopecia areata. The repertoire was sequenced with immunoSEQ multiplex PCR; TCRdb's copy has only in-frame clones and lacks some. Here the sample spans roughly 100,000 clones, around 60% being singletons. The sample was CD8+ T cells sorted from blood, taken at week 4, from a patient treated with tofacitinib. The receptors shown here come from a human donor with alopecia areata. The CDR3 runs from the conserved cysteine through the conserved F or W. A D gene is named only where the DNA matches it firmly. Clone size appears in some rows only: once, few, many, or a class for an expanded clone.

CASSLWGGEGTGYTF TGTGCCAGCAGCTTATGGGGTGGTGAGGGCACTGGCTACACCTTC . TRBJ1-2 . TRBV7-2
CASSYSLTGGANVLTF TGTGCCAGCAGTTACTCGTTGACAGGTGGGGCCAACGTCCTGACTTTC few TRBJ2-6 . TRBV27
CSVVVQTSNEQFF TGCAGCGTTGTAGTACAGACAAGCAATGAGCAGTTCTTC . TRBJ2-1 . TRBV29-1
CASSQDGSSYNEQFF TGTGCCAGTAGTCAGGACGGGAGCTCCTACAATGAGCAGTTCTTC . TRBJ2-1 . TRBV19
CASNPLTGIHGYTF TGTGCCAGCAACCCACTGACAGGGATCCATGGCTACACCTTC . TRBJ1-2 TRBD1 TRBV5-6
CASSPDSFSTDTQYF TGTGCCAGCAGCCCGGATTCTTTCAGCACAGATACGCAGTATTTT few TRBJ2-3 . TRBV28
CASSSIGGGTEAFF TGTGCCAGCAGTTCTATTGGGGGCGGCACTGAAGCTTTCTTT . TRBJ1-1 . TRBV27
CASRRGDYGYTF TGTGCCAGCAGGAGGGGCGACTATGGCTACACCTTC once TRBJ1-2 . TRBV27
CASSLIGGTGIHEQYF TGTGCCAGCAGTTTGATAGGCGGGACAGGGATCCACGAGCAGTACTTC . TRBJ2-7 TRBD1 TRBV27
CASSGLVDEQFF TGCGCCAGCAGCGGACTAGTCGATGAGCAGTTCTTC . TRBJ2-1 TRBD2 TRBV5-1
CASSPGTGVTQYF TGTGCCAGCAGCCCCGGGACAGGGGTTACCCAGTACTTC . TRBJ2-5 TRBD1 TRBV9
CASSLKGLWYNEQFF TGTGCCAGCAGTTTGAAGGGGTTGTGGTACAATGAGCAGTTCTTC . TRBJ2-1 . TRBV27
CASSQGPGLARDNEQFF TGTGCCAGCAGCCAAGGGCCGGGACTAGCGCGCGACAATGAGCAGTTCTTC few TRBJ2-1 TRBD2 TRBV14
CASSLEMSYSTDTQYF TGTGCCAGCAGCTTAGAAATGAGTTATAGCACAGATACGCAGTATTTT . TRBJ2-3 . TRBV7-8
CASSFIAGGGFDGYTF TGTGCCAGCAGCTTTATTGCCGGGGGCGGATTTGACGGCTACACCTTC . TRBJ1-2 . TRBV11-2
CASSSRLAGGPYEQYF TGCGCCAGCAGCTCGCGACTAGCGGGAGGGCCTTACGAGCAGTACTTC once TRBJ2-7 TRBD2 TRBV5-1
CASSYLRLGTSGANVLTF TGTGCCAGCAGTTATCTACGACTCGGGACTTCTGGGGCCAACGTCCTGACTTTC . TRBJ2-6 . TRBV27
CASSWAGGPADEQFF TGTGCCAGCAGCTGGGCGGGAGGGCCGGCGGATGAGCAGTTCTTC . TRBJ2-1 TRBD2 TRBV7-2
CASSFSAGADEQYF TGCGCCAGCAGCTTTTCAGCGGGAGCAGACGAGCAGTACTTC . TRBJ2-7 TRBD2 TRBV5-1
CASSRAAGELFF TGTGCCAGCAGCAGAGCGGCCGGGGAGCTGTTTTTT once TRBJ2-2 . TRBV7-3
CASSEDPPRSYNEQFF TGTGCCAGCAGTGAAGACCCCCCCCGGTCCTACAATGAGCAGTTCTTC . TRBJ2-1 . TRBV2
CASSLVAGASYEQYF TGTGCCAGCAGCTTAGTGGCGGGAGCTTCCTACGAGCAGTACTTC . TRBJ2-7 TRBD2 TRBV7-9
CASRTGNYGYTF TGTGCCAGCAGGACAGGGAACTATGGCTACACCTTC . TRBJ1-2 TRBD1 TRBV27
CASSLAAGAGNEQFF TGCGCCAGCAGCTTGGCTGCAGGGGCCGGCAATGAGCAGTTCTTC once TRBJ2-1 . TRBV5-1